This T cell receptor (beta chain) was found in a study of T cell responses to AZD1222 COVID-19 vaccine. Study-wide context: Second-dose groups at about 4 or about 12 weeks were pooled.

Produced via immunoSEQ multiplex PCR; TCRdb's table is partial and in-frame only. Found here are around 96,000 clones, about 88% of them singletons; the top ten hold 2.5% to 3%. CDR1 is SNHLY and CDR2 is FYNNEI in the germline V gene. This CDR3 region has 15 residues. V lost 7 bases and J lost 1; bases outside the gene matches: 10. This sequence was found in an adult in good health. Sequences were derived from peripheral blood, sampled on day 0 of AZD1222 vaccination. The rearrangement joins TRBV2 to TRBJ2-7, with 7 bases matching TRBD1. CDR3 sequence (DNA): TGTGCCAGCAATTTTCAGGGGGACCGATCCTACGAGCAGTACTTC. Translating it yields CASNFQGDRSYEQYF.